The 22 T cell receptor beta chains below come from one sample, sequenced in a study of blood T cell repertoires in COVID-19. The table came from immunoSEQ multiplex PCR; TCRdb's copy has only in-frame clones and leaves some out. The sample holds roughly 250,000 clones, approximately 86% seen once. Sequenced material: PBMCs or T cells enriched from blood (not recorded which). The source is a woman between 35 and 50 years old with acute COVID-19.

The V and J genes are TRBV7-3 and TRBJ2-1, with TRBD2 identical over 13 bases. The CDR3 runs 12 residues. The V segment lost 5 bases and the J segment 14 bases; nucleotides outside the gene matches: 3. Germline CDR1 SGHTA, CDR2 FQGTGA. CDR3 sequence reads: CASSGLAGDKFF. The CDR3 bases are TGTGCCAGCAGCGGACTAGCGGGAGACAAGTTCTTC.

This clone was observed a single time. The chain has TRBV20-1 and TRBJ2-7, with a possible D match to TRBD2 (5 bases). Germline CDR1 is DFQATT and CDR2 is SNEGSKA (reference sequence). CDR3 length: 13 residues. Trimming took 3 bases from V and 1 from J, leaving 10 bases between them. CDR3 in amino acids: CSASERKSYEQYF. In DNA, the CDR3 is TGCAGTGCTAGTGAGCGGAAGTCCTACGAGCAGTACTTC.

The chain is built from TRBV6-1 and TRBJ1-6; D may be TRBD1 (6 bases). The V gene lost 2 bases and the J gene lost 16 bases, with 15 bases spanning the gap. Germline V lookup: CDR1 MNHNS, CDR2 SASEGT. CDR3 length: 13 amino acids. DNA for the CDR3: TGTGCCAGCAGTGAATCCCTTGACAGGTCTCTCCACTTT. Its translation is CASSESLDRSLHF.

This chain joins TRBV5-4 and TRBJ1-5; D perhaps matches TRBD1 (5 bases). The CDR3 sequence is 16 residues long. Germline-derived CDR1 and CDR2 are SGHNT and YYREEE (reference sequence). Trimming left V 1 base short and J 4 bases short, with 15 bases between. CDR3 protein: CASSLWGGPPNQPQHF. DNA for the CDR3: TGTGCCAGCAGCTTGTGGGGGGGTCCCCCTAATCAGCCCCAGCATTTT.

V usage is TRBV27 and J usage is TRBJ2-2; a possible D gene is TRBD2 (5 bases). Germline V CDR1 and CDR2: MNHEY, SMNVEV (reference sequence). CDR3 length: 12 residues. V lost 4 bases and J lost 6, with 6 bases in between. CDR3 amino acids: CASSSGSGELFF. The DNA for the CDR3 is TGTGCCAGCAGTTCGGGGTCCGGGGAGCTGTTTTTT.

This clone has more than one count but fewer than ten. Other DNA sequences in the same sample also yield this CDR3. This rearrangement joins TRBV7-8 to TRBJ2-3, with D possibly being TRBD1 (6 bases). This CDR3 is built from 16 residues. The V and J ends lost 1 base and 0 bases respectively, with 11 bases between them. Germline lookup yields CDR1 SGHVS and CDR2 FQNEAQ. The CDR3 loop is CASSLVTGHSTDTQYF. The CDR3 nucleotides read TGTGCCAGCAGCTTAGTTACAGGGCATAGCACAGATACGCAGTATTTT.

This clone has at least ten counts. V and J are TRBV6-1 and TRBJ2-7; D gene unclear. CDR1 MNHNS and CDR2 SASEGT come from the germline V gene. The CDR3 is 15 amino acids. V shed 2 bases and J shed 0 bases, with 11 bases lying between them. CDR3 DNA sequence: TGTGCCAGCAGTGAAAACCCTACGAGCTCCTACGAGCAGTACTTC. Translating gives CASSENPTSSYEQYF.

The V and J genes are TRBV19 and TRBJ1-4; D is unresolved. This CDR3 has 17 amino acids. V lost 5 bases and J lost 6, with 22 bases in between. Germline values: CDR1 LNHDA, CDR2 SQIVND (reference sequence). CDR3 protein: CASSSTRRADGDEKLFF. The CDR3 DNA is TGTGCCAGTAGTTCAACCAGGAGGGCGGATGGGGATGAAAAACTGTTTTTT.

V is TRBV4-1 and J is TRBJ1-6, with no clear D. The CDR3 covers 17 residues. From germline, CDR1 is MGHRA and CDR2 YSYEKL. V dropped 1 base and J dropped 0 bases, with 10 bases sitting between them. The CDR3 nucleotides are TGCGCCAGCAGCCAAGTAGGCGGTCTCTCCTATAATTCACCCCTCCACTTT. Its protein product is CASSQVGGLSYNSPLHF.

The chain joins TRBV11-3 to TRBJ2-7, with D maybe TRBD1 (5 bases). Germline-derived CDR1 and CDR2 are SGHNT and YENEEA. The CDR3 spans 14 residues. The V and J ends lost 0 bases and 12 bases respectively, with 18 bases between them. The CDR3 DNA follows: TGTGCCAGCAGCTTAGAGGCAGGGATGGAGCTTCGGTACTTC. Residues: CASSLEAGMELRYF.

V is TRBV7-9 and J is TRBJ2-1, with 9 bases fitting TRBD1. Germline lookup yields CDR1 SEHNR and CDR2 FQNEAQ (reference sequence). This CDR3 has 16 amino acids. V trimming: 5 bases; J trimming: 1 base; junction bases outside the gene matches: 6. The CDR3: CASSGNRGQSYNEQFF. The CDR3 coding sequence is TGTGCCAGCAGCGGCAACAGGGGGCAATCCTACAATGAGCAGTTCTTC.

This chain joins TRBV27 and TRBJ2-7; 8 nucleotides agree with TRBD2. CDR1 MNHEY and CDR2 SMNVEV come from the germline V gene (reference sequence). Trimming took 6 bases from V and 7 from J; bases not matched to a gene: 8. This CDR3 spans 13 amino acids. The CDR3 DNA follows: TGTGCCAGCAGCGGTAGCGGGACGGCGGAGCAGTACTTC. This sequence encodes CASSGSGTAEQYF.

The CDR3 region has the DNA TGTGCCAGCAGCCGTTCTAGCGGGAGTAGGGTGGGCAATGAGCAGTTCTTC. Its protein is CASSRSSGSRVGNEQFF. This chain links TRBV13 with TRBJ2-1; 10 positions agree with TRBD2. After removal of 5 bases from V and 6 bases from J, the junction contained 13 bases not matched to a gene. The CDR3 has 17 amino acids. Looked up from germline, CDR1 is PRHDT and CDR2 is FYEKMQ (reference sequence).

This chain links TRBV30 with TRBJ2-1; 7 bases are shared with TRBD2. The germline V gene has CDR1 GTSNPN and CDR2 SVGIG (reference sequence). V lost 4 bases, J lost 10 bases, and 10 bases stayed unmatched. This CDR3 is 13 amino acids long. Here the CDR3 reads CAWNGGSPGEQFF. The CDR3 nucleotides read TGTGCCTGGAACGGCGGGAGTCCGGGGGAGCAGTTCTTC.

This clone was picked up one time. The chain employs TRBV9 and TRBJ2-2, with unresolved D. The V end lost 0 bases, the J end lost 6 bases, and 15 bases lay between the germline ends. The CDR3 covers 16 residues. Germline V gene sequence: CDR1 SGDLS, CDR2 YYNGEE. The CDR3 spells CASSVATLQEAGELFF. In DNA, the CDR3 is TGTGCCAGCAGCGTAGCTACTCTCCAAGAGGCCGGGGAGCTGTTTTTT.

This chain connects TRBV5-6 to TRBJ2-5; 10 bases match TRBD2. Germline-derived CDR1 and CDR2 are SGHDT and YYEEEE. CDR3 length: 15 amino acids. V lost 5 bases, J lost 4 bases, and 8 bases stayed unmatched. CDR3 region: CASSFDSGRRETQYF. CDR3 bases: TGTGCCAGCAGTTTTGATAGCGGGAGGCGAGAGACCCAGTACTTC.

The V and J genes are TRBV9 and TRBJ2-1; 16 bases map to TRBD2. V gave up 3 bases and J gave up 2 bases; unmatched junction bases: 11. CDR1 and CDR2 from the germline V gene are SGDLS and YYNGEE. The CDR3 runs 20 residues. CDR3 DNA: TGTGCCAGCAGCGGGACCTCCGGGACTAGCGGGAGGGCCACCTACAATGAGCAGTTCTTC. This encodes CASSGTSGTSGRATYNEQFF.

This chain joins TRBV12-5 and TRBJ1-5; TRBD1 aligns across 9 bases. This CDR3 spans 16 amino acids. CDR1 is LGHNT and CDR2 is FRNRAP in the germline V gene. V shed 7 bases, J shed 5 bases, and the junction held 12 bases outside the gene matches. CDR3 sequence reads: CASAPRWDRAYQPQHF. The CDR3 region has the DNA TGTGCTAGTGCTCCCCGTTGGGACAGGGCCTATCAGCCCCAGCATTTT.

CDR3 nucleotide sequence: TGTGCCAGCAGCTGGTACACCATAGCATACGAGCAGTACTTC. Its protein is CASSWYTIAYEQYF. The rearrangement uses TRBV11-2 and TRBJ2-7; D uncertain. This CDR3 contains 14 residues. Germline CDR1 is SGHAT and CDR2 is FQNNGV. The V end lost 4 bases, the J end lost 4 bases, and 14 bases lay between the germline ends.

The V gene is TRBV19, the J gene TRBJ2-4; 7 bases agree with TRBD2. With V trimmed by 6 bases and J by 3 bases, 2 bases remained unmatched. Germline V CDR1 and CDR2: LNHDA, SQIVND (reference sequence). The CDR3 runs to 13 residues. CDR3 sequence: CASRGEGKNIQYF. In DNA form, the CDR3 reads TGTGCCAGTAGGGGGGAGGGCAAAAACATTCAGTACTTC.

Concerning this clone: A much more abundant neighbour one base away suggests this may be a read error. The rearrangement links TRBV12-3 or TRBV12-4 to TRBJ2-5, with D maybe TRBD2 (5 bases). The V end lost 3 bases, the J end lost 3 bases, and 8 bases lay between the germline ends. This CDR3 contains 13 residues. The DNA for the CDR3 is TGTGCCAGCAGTTTTGGGCGGGAAGAGACCCAGTACTTC. This encodes CASSFGREETQYF.

The rearrangement uses TRBV5-1 and TRBJ2-5, with D tentatively TRBD1 (5 bases). The CDR3 length is 13 residues. V dropped 5 bases and J dropped 5 bases, with 13 bases sitting between them. The germline V gene has CDR1 SGHRS and CDR2 YFSETQ. The CDR3 sequence is CASRYGATETQYF. The CDR3 DNA follows: TGCGCCAGCAGATATGGGGCGACCGAGACCCAGTACTTC.